This is a list of T cell receptor beta chains from one sample in a study of blood T cell repertoires in COVID-19. TCRdb's copy holds only in-frame clones and misses some; the assay was immunoSEQ multiplex PCR. The sample carries tens of thousands of clones, around 84% recorded once. Sequenced sample: peripheral blood. The receptors shown here come from a human donor in a cohort sampled during active or convalescent COVID-19. CDR3s include the opening cysteine and the closing phenylalanine or tryptophan. D genes are given only for firm matches. Clone sizes are given selectively: once, few, many, or a class where the clone is expanded.

d_gene	abundance	v_gene	j_gene	CDR3nt	CDR3aa
-	few	TRBV27	TRBJ1-5	TGTGCCAGCAGTTTCGGCGGTTTTAGCAATCAGCCCCAGCATTTT	CASSFGGFSNQPQHF
TRBD2	-	TRBV5-8	TRBJ2-7	TGTGCCAGCAGCCAACTAGCGGGTGGCGAGCAGTACTTC	CASSQLAGGEQYF
-	once	TRBV11-2	TRBJ2-7	TGTGCCAGCAGCTTAGATGCCCCCGGCGAGCAGTACTTC	CASSLDAPGEQYF
TRBD2	-	TRBV3-1/TRBV3-2	TRBJ2-3	TGTGCCAGCAGCCTCGGCGGGGGTATTTCTAATACGCAGTATTTT	CASSLGGGISNTQYF
TRBD2	-	TRBV20-1	TRBJ2-7	TGCAGTGCTAGTCCTAGCGGGGGTTTCGAGCAGTACTTC	CSASPSGGFEQYF
TRBD1	-	TRBV27	TRBJ1-3	TGTGCCAGGAGACAGGGGGCGAGGTCTGGAAACACCATATATTTT	CARRQGARSGNTIYF
-	-	TRBV11-2	TRBJ2-7	TGTGCCAGCAGCTCCCTGGGCCTCAGGGAGCAGTACTTC	CASSSLGLREQYF
-	-	TRBV9	TRBJ2-2	TGTGCCAGCAGCTACACAGGGAGAGCGGACACCGGGGAGCTGTTTTTT	CASSYTGRADTGELFF
-	-	TRBV19	TRBJ1-5	TGTGCCAGTAGTATAATGGGCTTCAGTCAGCCCCAGCATTTT	CASSIMGFSQPQHF
-	-	TRBV9	TRBJ1-1	TGTGCCAGCAGCAAGCGAATTCAGAGCACTGAAGCTTTCTTT	CASSKRIQSTEAFF
-	-	TRBV4-3	TRBJ2-1	TGCGCCAGCAGCCAAGAACCCCAGGGTCGGTACAATGAGCAGTTCTTC	CASSQEPQGRYNEQFF
TRBD1	-	TRBV18	TRBJ1-2	TGTGCCAGCTCACCCACAGGGGACGGCTACACCTTC	CASSPTGDGYTF
TRBD1	-	TRBV7-9	TRBJ2-7	TGTGCCAGCAGCTTGACGACAGGGGGAGGTGAGCAGTACTTC	CASSLTTGGGEQYF
TRBD1	-	TRBV27	TRBJ2-7	TGTGCCAGCAGTTTAGCGGTTGGGACAGCCTACGAGCAGTACTTC	CASSLAVGTAYEQYF
-	-	TRBV29-1	TRBJ1-2	TGCAGCGTTCCGCGGGGGGCCGCTGGCTACACCTTC	CSVPRGAAGYTF
TRBD1	-	TRBV30	TRBJ1-5	TGTGCCTGGAGTGGACAGGGTGGGAATCAGCCCCAGCATTTT	CAWSGQGGNQPQHF
TRBD2	-	TRBV7-7	TRBJ2-5	TGTGCTAGCAGCGATGGACTAGCGGGGGGCCCGGCGGTGGAGACCCAGTACTTC	CASSDGLAGGPAVETQYF
TRBD1	once	TRBV4-1	TRBJ1-2	TGCGCCAGCAGCCCGAACAGACAGGGCCAAAACTATGGCTACACCTTC	CASSPNRQGQNYGYTF
TRBD1	-	TRBV7-3	TRBJ2-2	TGTGCCAGCAGCTTGGGACAGGGGAGAACCGGGGAGCTGTTTTTT	CASSLGQGRTGELFF
-	few	TRBV29-1	TRBJ1-5	TGCAGCGCTGGACAATCAAATCAGCCCCAGCATTTT	CSAGQSNQPQHF